The T cell receptor (beta chain) described here comes from a study of shared clonotypes between healthy human individuals. Study-wide results and limits: Around 4.7% of naive CD4 clonotypes were shared across several donors. Depth was large, yet rarefaction showed that sorted-subset sequencing was incomplete. Non-shared clonotypes had lower generation probabilities than clonotypes shared by all four sorted-subset donors.

The table came from immunoSEQ multiplex PCR; TCRdb's copy has only in-frame clones and leaves some out. Counted here are about 600,000 clones, around 97% occurring once; the ten biggest clones make up 0.045% to 0.06%. The V gene lost 2 bases and the J gene lost 0 bases, with 8 bases spanning the gap. The CDR3 length is 15 residues. The germline gives CDR1 KGHSY, CDR2 FQNENV. Note on this clone: What it recognizes is unknown.

CD45RA-negative memory and CD45RA+ naive subsets were split from the CD4+ cells. The rearrangement joins TRBV16 to TRBJ1-3; the D gene is possibly TRBD1 (6 bases). Sequencing used naive CD4+ T cells sorted from blood. Noted subset: CD45RA+ positively selected. This receptor was identified in a woman under 40 in good health. The DNA of the CDR3 is TGTGCCAGCAGCCAAAGGGGGGACTCTGGAAACACCATATATTTT. Amino acids: CASSQRGDSGNTIYF.